The clone carrying this T cell receptor beta chain occurred many times. Its antigen remains unidentified. This entry comes from a study of breast tumors, draining lymph nodes, adjacent tissues. Samples came from axillary lymph nodes draining the breast cancer. TCRdb re-called the multiplex PCR reads with MiXCR, one entry per CDR3 protein. The data show about 230,000 distinct CDR3 sequences, with about 32% seen just once and about 1.4% held by the top ten. Study-level findings and limits: Tumor repertoires ranked between lymph nodes and nontumor tissue in diversity, with V and J gene preferences. Compared with basal-like, luminal-like tumors shared significantly more repertoire with nontumor tissue.

From germline, CDR1 is MNHNY and CDR2 SVGAGI (reference sequence). Unmatched junction bases numbered 12, after V lost 5 bases and J lost 2 bases. CDR3 size: 16 residues. The sequence was obtained from a female donor with breast cancer. Some clones in this sample may be carry-over from other donors' samples. The J gene is TRBJ2-7, the V gene TRBV6-6, with TRBD2 matching 7 bases. Sequencing was carried out using axillary lymph node tissue. The CDR3 DNA follows: TGTGCCAGCAGTGGGGCCATTGCGGGAGTCACCTACGAGCAGTACTTC. Translation gives CASSGAIAGVTYEQYF.